One and the same sample provided the 30 T cell receptor beta chains below, sequenced in a study of cytomegalovirus exposure and HLA in healthy donors (dated by TCRdb to 2016 to 2017). Library preparation used the immunoSEQ multiplex PCR assay. For the multiplex PCR, a mixture combining 60 forward primers for TCR Vbeta segments and 13 reverse primers for TCR Jbeta segments was used. Entries here come from immuneACCESS through TCRdb and include only in-frame sequences with V and J called. Some clones fail to appear in such tables; in the studies checked, an unresolved V gene covers under half of the shortfall, and the cause of the remainder is unknown. In all, the sample holds under 200,000 clones, and about 71% of those were seen once. 2.5% to 3% of the sample is held by the ten biggest clonotypes. The sample was PBMCs. These receptor sequences come from a woman in her 30s in good health and CMV-seronegative.

This clone turned up a few times. The chain combines TRBV5-4 with TRBJ2-5; TRBD1 agrees at 9 bases. There are 14 residues in the CDR3. Trimming at V came to 5 bases and at J to 3 bases, leaving 5 bases not matched to a gene. Germline CDR1 SGHNT, CDR2 YYREEE (reference sequence). The CDR3 protein is CASSRDRVEETQYF. DNA of the CDR3: TGTGCCAGCAGTAGGGACAGGGTAGAAGAGACCCAGTACTTC. Looking up the rest from reference TRBV5-4 and TRBJ2-5 gives the full variable domain: ETGVTQSPTHLIKTRGQQVTLRCSSQSGHNTVSWYQQALGQGPQFIFQYYREEENGRGNFPPRFSGLQFPNYSSELNVNALELDDSALYLCASSRDRVEETQYFGPGTRLLVL.

A single count supports this clone. The chain recombines TRBV2 with TRBJ1-1; D gene unclear. Germline assignment: CDR1 SNHLY and CDR2 FYNNEI. V was trimmed by 7 bases and J by 3 bases, leaving 9 bases between them. The CDR3 is 12 residues long. CDR3 sequence: CASTSLYTEAFF. The CDR3 DNA sequence: TGTGCCAGCACCTCTCTATACACTGAAGCTTTCTTT.

The J gene is TRBJ2-7, the V gene TRBV6-5; a possible D gene is TRBD1 (5 bases). Germline CDR1 reads MNHEY; CDR2 reads SVGAGI. V dropped 7 bases and J dropped 3 bases, with 10 bases sitting between them. This CDR3 is 12 amino acids long. CDR3 region: CASTDSYYEQYF. As DNA, the CDR3 is TGTGCCAGCACCGACAGTTACTACGAGCAGTACTTC.

The CDR3 protein is CASSFLGLADEQYF. CDR3 bases: TGTGCCAGCAGCTTCTTGGGACTAGCGGACGAGCAGTACTTC. The V call is TRBV7-2, the J call TRBJ2-7; 11 nucleotides agree with TRBD2. Unmatched junction bases numbered 3, after V lost 3 bases and J lost 5 bases. This CDR3 spans 14 amino acids. The germline V gene has CDR1 SGHTA and CDR2 FQGNSA.

The J gene is TRBJ2-1, the V gene TRBV18; D possibly corresponds to TRBD2 (6 bases). This CDR3 has 15 amino acids. The germline V gene has CDR1 KGHSH and CDR2 LQKENI. V shed 5 bases and J shed 4 bases, with 15 bases lying between them. The CDR3 protein is CASSSLAPVYNEQFF. In DNA form, the CDR3 reads TGTGCCAGCTCATCCCTAGCGCCCGTATACAATGAGCAGTTCTTC.

In regard to this clone: One end of the junction does not line up with germline, which may come from a read error. The rearrangement joins TRBV7-7 to TRBJ2-5; D is undetermined. The CDR3 is made up of 15 amino acids. Looked up from germline, CDR1 is SSHAT and CDR2 is FNYEAQ (reference sequence). CDR3 DNA sequence: TGTGCTAGCAGCTTAGCCGGAGTTCCCCAAGAGACCCAGTACTTC. Its protein product is CASSLAGVPQETQYF.

The table lists this clone with a count of one. DNA for the CDR3: TGTGCCTGGAGTACAGGAGTCTTTGGAAACACCATATATTTT. It specifies CAWSTGVFGNTIYF. V gene TRBV30 combines with J gene TRBJ1-3; D perhaps matches TRBD1 (5 bases). Per the germline V gene, CDR1 is GTSNPN and CDR2 is SVGIG (reference sequence). The germline V and J ends were trimmed by 2 bases and 3 bases, with 11 bases remaining between them. There are 14 residues in the CDR3.

J is TRBJ2-5 and V is TRBV5-6; the D gene is possibly TRBD2 (6 bases). Trimming removed 2 bases at V and 5 bases at J, with 10 bases between. Germline V gene data show CDR1 as SGHDT and CDR2 as YYEEEE. CDR3 size: 13 residues. The CDR3 here is CASSLRGEETQYF. CDR3 DNA: TGTGCCAGCAGCTTACGCGGGGAGGAGACCCAGTACTTC.

This chain uses TRBV2 with TRBJ2-7, with 10 nucleotides matching TRBD1. V was pared by 7 bases and J by 7 bases, with 7 bases of the junction left unmatched. This CDR3 is 13 amino acids long. Germline loops: CDR1 SNHLY, CDR2 FYNNEI. DNA of the CDR3: TGTGCCAGCACTCGACAGGGGGCCTTGGAGCAGTACTTC. Protein: CASTRQGALEQYF.

This chain connects TRBV7-9 to TRBJ2-5, with D perhaps matching TRBD2 (5 bases). Germline values: CDR1 SEHNR, CDR2 FQNEAQ (reference sequence). This CDR3 spans 13 amino acids. V lost 5 bases and J lost 5, with 12 bases in between. CDR3 nucleotides: TGTGCCAGCAGCCTTACTAGTGAGGAGACCCAGTACTTC. It encodes CASSLTSEETQYF.

This clone occurred a few times. The chain uses TRBV5-1 and TRBJ1-4, with a possible D match to TRBD1 (6 bases). The germline V and J ends were trimmed by 4 bases and 10 bases, with 17 bases remaining between them. The CDR3 extends over 14 amino acids. The germline CDR1 and CDR2 sequences are SGHRS and YFSETQ. The CDR3 nucleotides are TGCGCCAGCAGCCCTGACAGGCCTTTGGGAAAACTGTTTTTT. It translates to CASSPDRPLGKLFF.

The chain carries TRBV4-2 and TRBJ2-1; tentatively, D is TRBD2 (5 bases). Trimming left V 0 bases short and J 12 bases short, with 15 bases between. This CDR3 is 14 amino acids long. Germline V gives CDR1 LGHNA, CDR2 YNFKEQ. Here the CDR3 DNA reads TGTGCCAGCAGCCAAGATACGGCGGGCCTTACGCAGTTCTTC. As protein: CASSQDTAGLTQFF.

The chain couples TRBV5-4 to TRBJ1-2; maybe TRBD1 (5 bases). Germline assignment: CDR1 SGHNT and CDR2 YYREEE (reference sequence). The V end was cut by 2 bases, the J end by 5 bases, with 16 bases between. The CDR3 is 15 residues long. DNA of the CDR3: TGTGCCAGCAGCTTTTCGGTATCGACAGTTTATGGCTACACCTTC. As protein: CASSFSVSTVYGYTF.

This rearrangement joins TRBV28 to TRBJ2-7; D is perhaps TRBD2 (6 bases). The CDR3 totals 11 residues. Germline values: CDR1 MDHEN, CDR2 SYDVKM. The CDR3 region is CAIGGKDEQYF. DNA of the CDR3: TGTGCTATCGGAGGGAAGGACGAGCAGTACTTC.

The J gene is TRBJ1-1, the V gene TRBV18; 7 bases line up with TRBD1. Trimming at V came to 3 bases and at J to 3 bases, leaving 4 bases not matched to a gene. The germline V gene has CDR1 KGHSH and CDR2 LQKENI. There are 14 residues in the CDR3. The CDR3 is CASSPTTGDTEAFF. CDR3 nucleotides: TGTGCCAGCTCACCTACCACAGGGGACACTGAAGCTTTCTTT.

V and J are TRBV7-2 and TRBJ1-5, with a weak D call TRBD1 (6 bases). The CDR3 sequence is 15 residues long. V lost 1 base and J 2 bases, leaving 9 bases between the germline ends. Per the germline V gene, CDR1 is SGHTA and CDR2 is FQGNSA. The CDR3 loop is CASSLEGGGNQPQHF. The CDR3, as DNA: TGTGCCAGCAGCTTAGAGGGGGGGGGCAATCAGCCCCAGCATTTT.

This clone was recorded a few times. The CDR3 DNA reads as TGTGCCAGCAGTTACTCTCGAAGGGACTTGAACACTGAAGCTTTCTTT. This sequence encodes CASSYSRRDLNTEAFF. The chain couples TRBV6-6 to TRBJ1-1; D is perhaps TRBD1 (5 bases). Per germline, CDR1 MNHNY and CDR2 SVGAGI (reference sequence). The V end lost 0 bases, the J end lost 0 bases, and 11 bases lay between the germline ends. CDR3 length equals 16 residues.

The rearrangement joins TRBV5-5 to TRBJ2-5; TRBD1 is a possible D gene (8 bases). The length of the CDR3 is 14 residues. Germline V CDR1 and CDR2: SGHKS, YYEKEE (reference sequence). V shed 4 bases and J shed 4 bases, with 14 bases lying between them. CDR3 nucleotides: TGTGCCAGCAGCACAGGGGGGGCCGGAGAGACCCAGTACTTC. It is translated as CASSTGGAGETQYF.

The chain joins TRBV4-1 to TRBJ1-1, with a weak D call TRBD1 (6 bases). The germline gives CDR1 MGHRA, CDR2 YSYEKL. The CDR3 is 14 residues long. V lost 1 base to trimming and J lost 5 bases, with 11 bases between them. The CDR3 protein is CASSQVGGGTEAFF. In DNA, the CDR3 is TGCGCCAGCAGCCAAGTAGGGGGTGGTACTGAAGCTTTCTTT.

V and J are TRBV14 and TRBJ2-1, with TRBD2 identical over 10 bases. The germline V gene encodes CDR1 SGHDN and CDR2 FVKESK. The CDR3 loop spans 16 amino acids. Trimming took 4 bases from V and 3 from J; bases not matched to a gene: 6. This chain's CDR3 is CASSPLAGENYNEQFF. For the CDR3, the DNA is TGTGCCAGCAGCCCTCTAGCGGGGGAGAACTACAATGAGCAGTTCTTC.

This clone was recorded a few times. V and J are TRBV27 and TRBJ2-5, with 8 bases fitting TRBD2. The CDR3 extends over 11 amino acids. Germline CDR1 reads MNHEY; CDR2 reads SMNVEV (reference sequence). The junction had 1 base not matched to a gene; V was cut back by 8 bases and J by 5 bases. The CDR3 DNA is TGTGCCAGCGCTAGCGGGGAGACCCAGTACTTC. This codes for CASASGETQYF.

The CDR3: CASSPLVVAENYNEQFF. The CDR3 nucleotides read TGTGCCAGCAGCCCGCTTGTGGTAGCGGAGAACTACAATGAGCAGTTCTTC. The chain carries TRBV7-9 and TRBJ2-1; possible D gene TRBD2, 6 bases. The CDR3 is made up of 17 amino acids. The germline V gene has CDR1 SEHNR and CDR2 FQNEAQ (reference sequence). V lost 5 bases and J lost 3, with 20 bases in between.

The chain recombines TRBV5-1 with TRBJ1-3; D uncertain. There are 16 residues in the CDR3. Germline CDR1 is SGHRS and CDR2 is YFSETQ. V was clipped by 2 bases and J by 4 bases, with 16 bases between them. CDR3 loop: CASSFYGPSSGNTIYF. The CDR3 nucleotides read TGCGCCAGCAGCTTCTATGGGCCCTCGAGCGGAAACACCATATATTTT. Based on the CDR3 plus reference TRBV5-1 and TRBJ1-3, the full variable domain is KAGVTQTPRYLIKTRGQQVTLSCSPISGHRSVSWYQQTPGQGLQFLFEYFSETQRNKGNFPGRFSGRQFSNSRSEMNVSTLELGDSALYLCASSFYGPSSGNTIYFGEGSWLTVV.

The rearrangement uses TRBV19 and TRBJ2-1; 9 bases are shared with TRBD2. The CDR3 length is 16 residues. V was clipped by 3 bases and J by 0 bases; unmatched bases: 3. Germline CDR1 is LNHDA and CDR2 is SQIVND (reference sequence). The CDR3 region is CASSIGSGSSYNEQFF. Here the CDR3 DNA reads TGTGCCAGTAGTATCGGTAGCGGGAGCTCCTACAATGAGCAGTTCTTC.

The sample holds a few counts of this clone. The J gene is TRBJ1-4, the V gene TRBV6-6, with a weak D call TRBD1 (6 bases). This CDR3 is 14 amino acids long. CDR1 MNHNY and CDR2 SVGAGI come from the germline V gene (reference sequence). Trimming shortened V by 0 bases and J by 13 bases, and 15 bases separated the two germline ends. The CDR3 region has the DNA TGTGCCAGCAGTTACTCGCTTGGGACACGGGGACTGTTTTTT. Translated, it gives CASSYSLGTRGLFF.

The J gene is TRBJ2-2, the V gene TRBV5-1; 11 bases agree with TRBD2. Germline V gene sequence: CDR1 SGHRS, CDR2 YFSETQ. V was pared by 3 bases and J by 4 bases, with 5 bases of the junction left unmatched. The CDR3 is made up of 16 amino acids. The DNA for the CDR3 is TGCGCCAGCAGCTCAGAGGGGACTAGCGGCACCGGGGAGCTGTTTTTT. Translating it yields CASSSEGTSGTGELFF.

The chain uses TRBV5-5 and TRBJ2-3; D may be TRBD1 (6 bases). This CDR3 region has 16 residues. Trimming left V 0 bases short and J 3 bases short, with 14 bases between. CDR1 is SGHKS and CDR2 is YYEKEE in the germline V gene (reference sequence). The DNA for the CDR3 is TGTGCCAGCAGCTTGGAGGGGGATACTCGGACAGATACGCAGTATTTT. Translating it yields CASSLEGDTRTDTQYF.

This clone was seen repeatedly, ten times or more. CDR3 nucleotides: TGCGCCAGCAGCCAAGAGGGGACTAACTCTGGGGCCAACGTCCTGACTTTC. Amino acids: CASSQEGTNSGANVLTF. The chain uses TRBV4-3 and TRBJ2-6; 7 nucleotides align to TRBD2. From germline, CDR1 is LGHNA and CDR2 YSLEER. V shed 0 bases, J shed 0 bases, and the junction held 2 bases outside the gene matches. This CDR3 is built from 17 residues.

The chain couples TRBV6-1 to TRBJ2-1; 7 bases match TRBD2. Germline lookup yields CDR1 MNHNS and CDR2 SASEGT. The CDR3 has 16 residues. The junction had 12 bases not matched to a gene; V was cut back by 2 bases and J by 8 bases. The CDR3 DNA follows: TGTGCCAGCAGTGAACTCGGGGGGTTCCCCGGGTATGAGCAGTTCTTC. It yields the protein CASSELGGFPGYEQFF.

The J gene is TRBJ2-2, the V gene TRBV10-3; D is perhaps TRBD1 (6 bases). The ends were cut back, 6 bases at V and 1 base at J, with 9 bases in the middle. CDR3 length equals 14 residues. Germline values: CDR1 ENHRY, CDR2 SYGVKD. This CDR3 reads CAIRTGQNTGELFF. Here the CDR3 DNA reads TGTGCCATCAGGACGGGACAGAACACCGGGGAGCTGTTTTTT.